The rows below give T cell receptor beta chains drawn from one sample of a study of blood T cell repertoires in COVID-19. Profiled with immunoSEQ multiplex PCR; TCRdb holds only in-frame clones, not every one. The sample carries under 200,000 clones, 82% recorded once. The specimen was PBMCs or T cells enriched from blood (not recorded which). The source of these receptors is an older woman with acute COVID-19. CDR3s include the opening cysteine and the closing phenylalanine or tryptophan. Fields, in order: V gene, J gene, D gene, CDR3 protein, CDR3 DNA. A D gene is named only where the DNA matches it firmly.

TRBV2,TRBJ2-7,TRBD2,CASSDLAGVYEQYF,TGTGCCAGCAGTGATCTGGCGGGGGTGTACGAGCAGTACTTC
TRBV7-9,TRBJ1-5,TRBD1,CASRTGDQPQHF,TGTGCCAGCCGGACAGGGGATCAGCCCCAGCATTTT
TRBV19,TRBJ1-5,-,CASSPQTFRTNQPQHF,TGTGCCAGTAGCCCACAAACCTTCCGTACCAATCAGCCCCAGCATTTT
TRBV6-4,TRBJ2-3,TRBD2,CASSDVAGGRPDTQYF,TGTGCCAGCAGTGACGTTGCGGGGGGGCGTCCAGATACGCAGTATTTT
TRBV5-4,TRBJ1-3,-,CASSLDGRGYTIYF,TGTGCCAGCAGCTTGGATGGCAGGGGCTACACCATATATTTT
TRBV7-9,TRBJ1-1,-,CASSPSDRNTEAFF,TGTGCCAGCAGCCCCTCAGACAGGAACACTGAAGCTTTCTTT
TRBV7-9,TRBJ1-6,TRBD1,CASSTPLGKGGQGVSPLHF,TGTGCCAGCAGCACCCCCTTGGGAAAGGGGGGACAGGGGGTTTCACCCCTCCACTTT
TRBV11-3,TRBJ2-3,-,CASSGPQPSDTQYF,TGTGCCAGCAGCGGCCCCCAACCCTCAGATACGCAGTATTTT
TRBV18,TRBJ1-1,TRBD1,CASSLSGQLMNTEAFF,TGTGCCAGCTCATTATCGGGACAGCTCATGAACACTGAAGCTTTCTTT
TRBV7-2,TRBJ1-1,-,CASSLGGLEAFF,TGTGCCAGCAGCTTAGGCGGACTTGAAGCTTTCTTT
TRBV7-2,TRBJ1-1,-,CASSLERDTEAFF,TGTGCCAGCAGCTTGGAACGGGACACTGAAGCTTTCTTT